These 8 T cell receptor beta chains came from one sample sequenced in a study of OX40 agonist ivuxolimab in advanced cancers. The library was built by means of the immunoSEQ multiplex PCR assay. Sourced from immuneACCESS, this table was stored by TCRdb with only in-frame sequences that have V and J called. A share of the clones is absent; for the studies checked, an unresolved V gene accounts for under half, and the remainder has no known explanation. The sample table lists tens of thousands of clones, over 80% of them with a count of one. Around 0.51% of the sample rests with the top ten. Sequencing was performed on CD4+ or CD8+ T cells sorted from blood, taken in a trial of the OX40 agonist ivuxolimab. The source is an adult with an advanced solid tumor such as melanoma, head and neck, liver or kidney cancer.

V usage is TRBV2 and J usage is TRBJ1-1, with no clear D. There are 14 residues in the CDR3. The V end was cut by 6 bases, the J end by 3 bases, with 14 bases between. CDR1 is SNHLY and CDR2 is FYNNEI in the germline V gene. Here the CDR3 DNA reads TGTGCCAGCAGCCTGGCGCAGGCCTACACTGAAGCTTTCTTT. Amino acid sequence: CASSLAQAYTEAFF.

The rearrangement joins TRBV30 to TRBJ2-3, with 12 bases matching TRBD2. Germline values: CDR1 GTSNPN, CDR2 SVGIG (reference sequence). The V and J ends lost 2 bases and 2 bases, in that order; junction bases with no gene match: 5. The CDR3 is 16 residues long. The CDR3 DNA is TGTGCCTGGAGTCCAGGACTAGCGGGATTCACAGATACGCAGTATTTT. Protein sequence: CAWSPGLAGFTDTQYF.

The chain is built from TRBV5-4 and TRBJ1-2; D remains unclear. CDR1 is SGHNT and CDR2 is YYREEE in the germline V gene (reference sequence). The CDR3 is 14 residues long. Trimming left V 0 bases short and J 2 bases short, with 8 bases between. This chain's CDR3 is CASSLGSGNYGYTF. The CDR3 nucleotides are TGTGCCAGCAGCTTGGGCAGTGGGAACTATGGCTACACCTTC.

This CDR3 reads CASSVGSGRTDTQYF. As DNA, the CDR3 is TGTGCCAGCAGCGTAGGTAGCGGACGCACAGATACGCAGTATTTT. V usage is TRBV9 and J usage is TRBJ2-3, with D perhaps matching TRBD2 (6 bases). Germline V gene lookup returns CDR1 SGDLS and CDR2 YYNGEE. V lost 0 bases, J lost 1 base, and 9 bases lay in between. The CDR3 runs to 15 residues.

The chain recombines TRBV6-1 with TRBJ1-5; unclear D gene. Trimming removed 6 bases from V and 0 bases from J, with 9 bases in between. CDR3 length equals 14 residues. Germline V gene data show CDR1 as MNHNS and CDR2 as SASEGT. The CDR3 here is CASRVGYSNQPQHF. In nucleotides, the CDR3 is TGTGCCAGCAGGGTGGGTTATAGCAATCAGCCCCAGCATTTT.

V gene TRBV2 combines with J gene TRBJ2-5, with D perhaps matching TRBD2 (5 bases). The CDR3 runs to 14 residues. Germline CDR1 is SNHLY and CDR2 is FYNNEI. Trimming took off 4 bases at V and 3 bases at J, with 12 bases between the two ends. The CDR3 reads CASSVGRREETQYF. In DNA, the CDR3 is TGTGCCAGCAGTGTAGGTAGGCGGGAAGAGACCCAGTACTTC.

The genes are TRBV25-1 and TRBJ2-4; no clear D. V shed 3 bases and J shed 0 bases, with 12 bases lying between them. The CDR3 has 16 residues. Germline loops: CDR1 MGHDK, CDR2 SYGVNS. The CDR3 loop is CASSDSRWLAKNIQYF. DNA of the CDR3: TGTGCCAGCAGTGATAGCCGGTGGTTAGCCAAAAACATTCAGTACTTC. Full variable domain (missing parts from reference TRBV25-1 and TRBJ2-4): EADIYQTPRYLVIGTGKKITLECSQTMGHDKMYWYQQDPGMELHLIHYSYGVNSTEKGDLSSESTVSRIRTEHFPLTLESARPSHTSQYLCASSDSRWLAKNIQYFGAGTRLSVL.

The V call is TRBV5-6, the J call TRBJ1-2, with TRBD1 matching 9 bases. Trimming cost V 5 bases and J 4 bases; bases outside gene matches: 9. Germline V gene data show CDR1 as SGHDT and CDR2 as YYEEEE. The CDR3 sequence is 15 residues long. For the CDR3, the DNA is TGTGCCAGCAGGCCCACCGGGACAGGGTTCTATGGCTACACCTTC. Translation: CASRPTGTGFYGYTF.